This TCR beta chain is from a study of OX40 agonist ivuxolimab in advanced cancers. General study findings and limits: It was not determined which antigens were specifically recognized by the peripheral T cells that had undergone clonal expansion. Low normalized T-cell clonal expansion was additionally recorded for some nonresponders. Both blood CD4+ and CD8+ T cells showed clonal growth by week 6 at 0.1 to 3.0 mg/kg.

Germline CDR1 is MNHEY and CDR2 is SMNVEV (reference sequence). CDR3 length: 15 residues. V was clipped by 5 bases and J by 4 bases; unmatched bases: 10. Autoimmune disease history or systemic immunosuppression was exclusionary. Repertoires were generated with immunoSEQ multiplex PCR, while TCRdb's copy carries only in-frame clones and drops some. The repertoire includes roughly 24,000 clones, roughly 73% of them detected once, and about 26% sits in the top ten. This clone has only a few counts. No antigen is known for it. The sample in question was CD4+ or CD8+ T cells sorted from blood, obtained in a trial of the OX40 agonist ivuxolimab. The chain recombines TRBV27 with TRBJ1-2; the match to TRBD1 covers 7 bases. This TCR came from an adult with an advanced solid tumor such as melanoma, head and neck, liver or kidney cancer. The CDR3 reads CASSPTPGGFYGYTF. In DNA form, the CDR3 reads TGTGCCAGCAGTCCGACCCCAGGGGGTTTCTATGGCTACACCTTC.